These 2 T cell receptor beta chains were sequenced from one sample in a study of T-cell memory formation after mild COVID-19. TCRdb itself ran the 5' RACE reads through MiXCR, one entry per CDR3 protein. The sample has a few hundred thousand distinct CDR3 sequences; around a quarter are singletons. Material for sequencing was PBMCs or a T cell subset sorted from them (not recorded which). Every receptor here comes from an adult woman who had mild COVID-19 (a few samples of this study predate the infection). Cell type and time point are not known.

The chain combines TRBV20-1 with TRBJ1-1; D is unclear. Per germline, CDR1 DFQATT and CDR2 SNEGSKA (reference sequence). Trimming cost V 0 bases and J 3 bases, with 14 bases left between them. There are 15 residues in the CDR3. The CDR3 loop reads CSARDVAGYHTEAFF. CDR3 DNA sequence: TGCAGTGCTAGAGATGTTGCGGGCTACCACACTGAAGCTTTCTTT.

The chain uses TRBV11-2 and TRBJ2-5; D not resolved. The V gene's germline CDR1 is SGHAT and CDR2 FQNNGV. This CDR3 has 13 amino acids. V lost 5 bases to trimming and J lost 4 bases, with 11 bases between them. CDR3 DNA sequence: TGTGCCAGCAGCCCCTATCAGCGAGAGACCCAGTACTTC. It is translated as CASSPYQRETQYF.